The rows below give T cell receptor beta chains drawn from one sample of a study of CD8 T cells in ankylosing spondylitis. One entry per CDR3 protein, called by TCRdb with MiXCR from the 5' RACE reads. The repertoire holds thousands of distinct CDR3 sequences, with under 4% as singletons. What was sequenced was blood, either unsorted or a sorted T cell fraction (not recorded which). The receptors originated from a female donor with ankylosing spondylitis or in good health (not recorded which). The CDR3 runs from the conserved cysteine through the conserved F or W. D genes are given only for firm matches. The size of a clone is reported for some rows only, either as once, few or many, or as a class for expanded clones.

>TRBV9|-|TRBJ1-1|many
CASSVQGAEAFF
TGTGCCAGCAGCGTCCAGGGCGCTGAAGCTTTCTTT
>TRBV9|-|TRBJ1-1|few
CASSVERGSVGTEAFF
TGTGCCAGCAGCGTAGAGAGGGGAAGTGTTGGCACTGAAGCTTTCTTT
>TRBV9|TRBD1|TRBJ2-1|many
CASSVGRGSYNEQFF
TGTGCCAGCAGCGTTGGCAGGGGGTCCTACAATGAGCAGTTCTTC
>TRBV9|TRBD1|TRBJ1-2|medium-sized
CASSARDSGLRGYGYTF
TGTGCCAGCAGCGCCCGGGACAGCGGACTGCGTGGCTATGGCTACACCTTC
>TRBV9|-|TRBJ2-1|-
CASSGRGFGNEQFF
TGTGCCAGCAGCGGTCGGGGGTTTGGCAATGAGCAGTTCTTC
>TRBV9|TRBD1|TRBJ2-7|many
CASSQGGRAHEQYF
TGTGCCAGCAGCCAAGGGGGCAGGGCTCACGAGCAGTACTTC
>TRBV9|-|TRBJ2-6|-
CASSVGSWGSGANVLTF
TGTGCCAGCAGCGTAGGATCTTGGGGGTCTGGGGCCAACGTCCTGACTTTC
>TRBV9|TRBD2|TRBJ2-3|many
CASSVGGGGVSDTQYF
TGTGCCAGCAGCGTAGGCGGCGGGGGGGTGTCAGATACGCAGTATTTT
>TRBV9|TRBD2|TRBJ2-4|few
CASSPGGSAKNIQYF
TGTGCCAGCAGCCCCGGGGGGAGCGCCAAAAACATTCAGTACTTC
>TRBV9|-|TRBJ2-1|-
CASSVSKGTNPYNEQFF
TGTGCCAGCAGCGTTTCAAAGGGAACCAACCCCTACAATGAGCAGTTCTTC
>TRBV9|-|TRBJ2-7|many
CASSVGGYSYEQYF
TGTGCCAGCAGCGTAGGAGGGTACTCCTACGAGCAGTACTTC
>TRBV9|-|TRBJ2-7|many
CASSVASDSYEQYF
TGTGCCAGCAGCGTAGCTTCGGACAGCTACGAGCAGTACTTC
>TRBV9|TRBD1|TRBJ1-2|hyperexpanded
CASSVRETGGPLPYGYTF
TGTGCCAGCAGCGTAAGAGAGACAGGGGGGCCCCTCCCCTATGGCTACACCTTC
>TRBV9|TRBD2|TRBJ2-5|many
CASSVLAGFPGETQYF
TGTGCCAGCAGCGTACTAGCGGGGTTCCCTGGAGAGACCCAGTACTTC
>TRBV9|TRBD1|TRBJ2-1|-
CASSVGDRGRGYNEQFF
TGTGCCAGCAGCGTAGGAGACAGGGGGCGCGGTTACAATGAGCAGTTCTTC
>TRBV9|-|TRBJ1-5|medium-sized
CASSVEGKGNQPQHF
TGTGCCAGCAGCGTAGAGGGGAAAGGAAATCAGCCCCAGCATTTT
>TRBV9|-|TRBJ1-2|many
CASSVWGEGNYGYTF
TGTGCCAGCAGCGTATGGGGCGAGGGTAACTATGGCTACACCTTC
>TRBV9|-|TRBJ2-1|many
CASSYRGAQGNEQFF
TGTGCCAGCAGCTACCGGGGGGCCCAGGGGAATGAGCAGTTCTTC
>TRBV9|TRBD1|TRBJ1-1|many
CASSPTGTGPNTEAFF
TGTGCCAGCAGCCCCACCGGGACAGGTCCGAACACTGAAGCTTTCTTT
>TRBV9|-|TRBJ2-7|-
CASSVDQGGTYEQYF
TGTGCCAGCAGCGTAGACCAGGGGGGAACCTACGAGCAGTACTTC
>TRBV9|-|TRBJ2-3|many
CASSQGLAHTDTQYF
TGTGCCAGCAGTCAGGGTTTGGCACACACAGATACGCAGTATTTT
>TRBV9|-|TRBJ2-4|many
CASEGIENIQYF
TGTGCCTCGGAGGGAATTGAGAACATTCAGTACTTC
>TRBV9|-|TRBJ2-1|many
CASSASGGNEQFF
TGTGCCAGCAGCGCCAGCGGAGGCAATGAGCAGTTCTTC
>TRBV9|TRBD1|TRBJ2-1|medium-sized
CASSGARDRADNEQFF
TGTGCCAGCAGCGGGGCCCGGGACAGGGCCGACAATGAGCAGTTCTTC
>TRBV9|-|TRBJ1-1|many
CASSVDGRSTEAFF
TGTGCCAGCAGCGTAGATGGACGGAGCACTGAAGCTTTCTTT
>TRBV9|TRBD1|TRBJ1-1|medium-sized
CASSDQETGAGTEAFF
TGTGCCAGCAGCGATCAAGAAACAGGGGCGGGAACTGAAGCTTTCTTT
>TRBV9|-|TRBJ2-1|many
CASSPPNNEQFF
TGTGCCAGCAGCCCCCCCAACAATGAGCAGTTCTTC
>TRBV9|-|TRBJ1-1|medium-sized
CASSPKAGLMTEAFF
TGTGCCAGCAGCCCCAAGGCGGGCTTAATGACTGAAGCTTTCTTT
>TRBV9|TRBD2|TRBJ2-2|many
CASSVPGGGAHTGELFF
TGTGCCAGCAGCGTACCCGGCGGGGGGGCCCACACCGGGGAGCTGTTTTTT
>TRBV9|-|TRBJ2-7|few
CASSVGPGEQYF
TGTGCCAGCAGCGTCGGTCCAGGCGAGCAGTACTTC
>TRBV9|-|TRBJ1-4|many
CASSVEGFGNEKLFF
TGTGCCAGCAGCGTAGAAGGCTTTGGTAATGAAAAACTGTTTTTT
>TRBV9|TRBD1|TRBJ2-6|many
CASSAYGTGVYSGANVLTF
TGTGCCAGCAGCGCTTACGGGACAGGGGTTTACTCTGGGGCCAACGTCCTGACTTTC
>TRBV9|TRBD2|TRBJ2-1|many
CASSVGTSGVNEQFF
TGTGCCAGCAGCGTCGGGACTAGCGGGGTCAATGAGCAGTTCTTC
>TRBV9|TRBD1|TRBJ2-7|many
CASSYGTGTYEQYF
TGTGCCAGCAGTTACGGGACAGGGACCTACGAGCAGTACTTC